This T cell receptor (beta chain) was sequenced during a study of control samples from healthy donors and cancer patients. V lost 7 bases to trimming and J lost 3 bases, with 7 bases between them. Germline loops: CDR1 MNHNY, CDR2 SVGAGI (reference sequence). CDR3 length: 12 amino acids. Here immunoSEQ multiplex PCR was the method, and the copy in TCRdb shows in-frame clones only, minus some. The data show 350,000 to 450,000 clones, with 75% to 95% seen just once and 6% to 7% held by the top ten. J is TRBJ1-3 and V is TRBV6-6; D uncertain. The sequence was obtained from a man aged 35 to 55 with head and neck cancer. Sequences were obtained from PBMCs. CDR3 loop: CASNLGGNTIYF. CDR3 DNA: TGTGCCAGCAATTTGGGTGGAAACACCATATATTTT.